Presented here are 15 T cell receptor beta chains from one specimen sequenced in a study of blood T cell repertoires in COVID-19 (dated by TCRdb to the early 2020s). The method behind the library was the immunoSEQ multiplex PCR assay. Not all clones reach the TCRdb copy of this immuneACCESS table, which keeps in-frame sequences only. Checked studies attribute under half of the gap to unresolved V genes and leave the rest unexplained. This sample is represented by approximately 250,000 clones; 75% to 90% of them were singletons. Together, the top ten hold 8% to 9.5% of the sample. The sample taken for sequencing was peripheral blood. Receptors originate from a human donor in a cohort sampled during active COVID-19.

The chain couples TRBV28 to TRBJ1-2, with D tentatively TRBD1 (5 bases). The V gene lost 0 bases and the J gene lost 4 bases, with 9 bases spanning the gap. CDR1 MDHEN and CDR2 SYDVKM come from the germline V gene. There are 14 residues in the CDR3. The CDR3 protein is CASSLWGGTYGYTF. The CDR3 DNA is TGTGCCAGCAGTTTATGGGGGGGGACCTATGGCTACACCTTC.

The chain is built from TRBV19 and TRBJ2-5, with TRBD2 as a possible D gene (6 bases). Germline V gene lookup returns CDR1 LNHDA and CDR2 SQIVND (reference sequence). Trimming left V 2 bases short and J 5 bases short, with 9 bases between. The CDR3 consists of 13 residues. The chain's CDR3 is CASSIQGRETQYF. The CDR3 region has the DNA TGTGCCAGTAGTATACAAGGGAGGGAGACCCAGTACTTC.

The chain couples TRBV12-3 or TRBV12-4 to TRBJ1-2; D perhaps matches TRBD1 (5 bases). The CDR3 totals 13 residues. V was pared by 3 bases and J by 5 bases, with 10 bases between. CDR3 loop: CASSLRQSYGYTF. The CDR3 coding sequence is TGTGCCAGCAGTTTGAGACAGTCTTATGGCTACACCTTC.

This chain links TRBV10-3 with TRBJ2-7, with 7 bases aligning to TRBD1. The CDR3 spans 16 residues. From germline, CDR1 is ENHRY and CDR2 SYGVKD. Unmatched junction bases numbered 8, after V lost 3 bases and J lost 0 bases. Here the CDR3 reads CAISDPGTASSYEQYF. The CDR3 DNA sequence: TGTGCCATCAGTGATCCAGGGACAGCCAGCTCCTACGAGCAGTACTTC.

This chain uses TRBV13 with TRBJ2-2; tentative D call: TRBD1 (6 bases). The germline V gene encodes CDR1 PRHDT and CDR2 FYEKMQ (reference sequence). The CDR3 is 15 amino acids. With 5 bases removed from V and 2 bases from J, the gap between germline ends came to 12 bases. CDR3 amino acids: CASSTGPSNTGELFF. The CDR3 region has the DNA TGTGCCAGCAGCACAGGGCCGTCTAACACCGGGGAGCTGTTTTTT.

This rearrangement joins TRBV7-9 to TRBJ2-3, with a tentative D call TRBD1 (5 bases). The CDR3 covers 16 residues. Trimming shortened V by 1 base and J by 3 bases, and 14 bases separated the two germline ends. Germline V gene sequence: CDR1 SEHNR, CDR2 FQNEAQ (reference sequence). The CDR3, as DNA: TGTGCCAGCAGCTTAGGTTCGGCAGGGTCAACAGATACGCAGTATTTT. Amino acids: CASSLGSAGSTDTQYF.

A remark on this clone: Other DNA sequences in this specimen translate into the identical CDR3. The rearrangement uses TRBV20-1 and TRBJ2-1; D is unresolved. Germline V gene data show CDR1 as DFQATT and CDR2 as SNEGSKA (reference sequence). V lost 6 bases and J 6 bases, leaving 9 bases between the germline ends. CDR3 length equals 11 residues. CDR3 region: CSASRGNEQFF. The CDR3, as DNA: TGCAGTGCCAGTCGAGGCAATGAGCAGTTCTTC.

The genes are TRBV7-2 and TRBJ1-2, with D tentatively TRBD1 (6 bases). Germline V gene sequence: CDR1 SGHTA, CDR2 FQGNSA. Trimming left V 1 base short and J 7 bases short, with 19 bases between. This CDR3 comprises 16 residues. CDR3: CASSLGPHGGQGGYTF. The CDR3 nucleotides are TGTGCCAGCAGCTTAGGGCCCCACGGGGGGCAGGGTGGCTACACCTTC. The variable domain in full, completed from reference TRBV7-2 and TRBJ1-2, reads GAGVSQSPSNKVTEKGKDVELRCDPISGHTALYWYRQSLGQGLEFLIYFQGNSAPDKSGLPSDRFSAERTGGSVSTLTIQRTQQEDSAVYLCASSLGPHGGQGGYTFGSGTRLTVV.

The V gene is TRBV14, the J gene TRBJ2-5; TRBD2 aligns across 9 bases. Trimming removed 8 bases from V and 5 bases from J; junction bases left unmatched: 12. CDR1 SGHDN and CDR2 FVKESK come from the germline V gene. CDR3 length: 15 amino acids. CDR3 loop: CASSELAGIGETQYF. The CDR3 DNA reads TGTGCCAGCTCAGAGCTAGCGGGGATCGGCGAGACCCAGTACTTC.

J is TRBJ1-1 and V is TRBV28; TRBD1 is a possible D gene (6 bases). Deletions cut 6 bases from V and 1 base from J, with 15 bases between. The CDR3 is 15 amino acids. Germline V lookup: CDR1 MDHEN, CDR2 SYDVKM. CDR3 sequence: CASSSLRGQNTEAFF. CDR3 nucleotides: TGTGCCAGCAGCTCGTTGCGGGGGCAGAACACTGAAGCTTTCTTT.

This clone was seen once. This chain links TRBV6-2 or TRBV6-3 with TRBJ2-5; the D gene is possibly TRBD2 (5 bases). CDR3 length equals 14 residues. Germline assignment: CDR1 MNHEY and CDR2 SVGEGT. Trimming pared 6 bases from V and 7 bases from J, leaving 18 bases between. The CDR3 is CASSRGRGGLTQYF. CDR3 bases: TGTGCCAGCAGCCGCGGACGGGGTGGGTTGACCCAGTACTTC.

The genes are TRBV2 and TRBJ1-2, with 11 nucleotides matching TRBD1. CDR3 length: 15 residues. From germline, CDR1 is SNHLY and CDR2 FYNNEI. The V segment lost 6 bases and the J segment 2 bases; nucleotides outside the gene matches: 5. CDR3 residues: CASSRTGGANYGYTF. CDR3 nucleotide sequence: TGTGCCAGCAGCCGGACAGGGGGCGCGAACTATGGCTACACCTTC.

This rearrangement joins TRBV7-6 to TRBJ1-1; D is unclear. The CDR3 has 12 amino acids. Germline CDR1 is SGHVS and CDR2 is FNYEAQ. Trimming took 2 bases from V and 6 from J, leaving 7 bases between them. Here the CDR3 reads CASSLSPSEAFF. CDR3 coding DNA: TGTGCCAGCAGCTTAAGCCCCTCTGAAGCTTTCTTT.

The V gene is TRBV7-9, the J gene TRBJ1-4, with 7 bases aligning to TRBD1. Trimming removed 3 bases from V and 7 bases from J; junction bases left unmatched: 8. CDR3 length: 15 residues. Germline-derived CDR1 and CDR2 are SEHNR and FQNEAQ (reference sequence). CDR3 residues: CASSLVLGGGEKLFF. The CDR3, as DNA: TGTGCCAGCAGCTTGGTGTTAGGGGGCGGTGAAAAACTGTTTTTT.

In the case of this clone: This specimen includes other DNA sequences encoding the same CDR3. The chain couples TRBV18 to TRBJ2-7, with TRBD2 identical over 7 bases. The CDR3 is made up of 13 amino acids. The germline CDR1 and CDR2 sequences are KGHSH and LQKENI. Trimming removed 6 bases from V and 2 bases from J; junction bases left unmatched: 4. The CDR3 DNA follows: TGTGCCAGCTCCCCCAGCGGGACCTACGAGCAGTACTTC. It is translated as CASSPSGTYEQYF.